This TCR beta chain emerged from a study of blood T cell repertoires in COVID-19. Study in general: The United States, Italy and Spain supplied acute and convalescent COVID-19 samples. Sources were T cells, B-cell-depleted T cells, or PBMCs; the material itself was cDNA or gDNA.

Germline V gene lookup returns CDR1 MDHEN and CDR2 SYDVKM. With V trimmed by 5 bases and J by 8 bases, 6 bases remained unmatched. This CDR3 has 14 residues. Enrollees, roughly 18 to 90 years old, lived in about two dozen US areas. Participants were placed into cohorts based on the clinical history they reported. A few counts support this clone. Sequenced by immunoSEQ multiplex PCR; TCRdb stores in-frame clones only, minus some. This sample has around 300,000 clones, with 85% found just once. The V call is TRBV28, the J call TRBJ1-6, with TRBD1 matching 7 bases. The clonotype originates from a woman in her fifties or sixties who had recovered from COVID-19. The sequencing sample was made of PBMCs or T cells enriched from blood (not recorded which). CDR3 loop: CASSPSTGDSPLHF. In DNA form, the CDR3 reads TGTGCCAGCAGTCCGAGTACAGGGGATTCACCCCTCCACTTT.